The 17 T cell receptor beta chains given below trace back to one sample, sequenced in a study of long-term antiretroviral therapy in people with HIV. The authors ran the immunoSEQ assay, v3.0, at survey level. Profiled with immunoSEQ multiplex PCR; TCRdb holds only in-frame clones, not every one. The table has about 30,000 clones, about 80% seen once. The source was unsorted PBMCs, collected 0.3 years after starting antiretroviral therapy. These receptors originate from a man between 35 and 55 years old with HIV.

The gene calls are TRBV7-7 and TRBJ2-2, with D maybe TRBD2 (5 bases). This CDR3 has 13 residues. Trimming shortened V by 5 bases and J by 9 bases, and 13 bases separated the two germline ends. CDR1 and CDR2 from the germline V gene are SSHAT and FNYEAQ (reference sequence). The CDR3 here is CASSPSADRELFF. The CDR3 region has the DNA TGTGCCAGCAGCCCGTCAGCGGACCGGGAGCTGTTTTTT.

This chain uses TRBV5-5 with TRBJ2-2; perhaps TRBD1 as D (6 bases). Germline values: CDR1 SGHKS, CDR2 YYEKEE (reference sequence). The V gene lost 1 base and the J gene lost 6 bases, with 13 bases spanning the gap. The CDR3 extends over 15 amino acids. In DNA, the CDR3 is TGTGCCAGCAGCTTGAACAGGGATGGGGCCGGGGAGCTGTTTTTT. Protein product: CASSLNRDGAGELFF.

There are a few counts of this clone. This chain uses TRBV19 with TRBJ1-5, with D hard to call. Per the germline V gene, CDR1 is LNHDA and CDR2 is SQIVND (reference sequence). The CDR3 extends over 15 amino acids. V was pared by 6 bases and J by 4 bases, with 16 bases between. The CDR3 sequence is CASSSFLLQNQPQHF. The CDR3 region has the DNA TGTGCCAGTAGCTCCTTTCTTTTGCAGAATCAGCCCCAGCATTTT.

The V call is TRBV28, the J call TRBJ2-1; D gene unclear. The CDR3 sequence is 14 residues long. Germline values: CDR1 MDHEN, CDR2 SYDVKM. Trimming shortened V by 10 bases and J by 3 bases, and 16 bases separated the two germline ends. CDR3 region: CATAQDRVYNEQFF. Here the CDR3 DNA reads TGTGCCACGGCCCAAGATCGGGTCTACAATGAGCAGTTCTTC.

This clone came up a few times. The genes are TRBV12-2 and TRBJ2-2; the table calls TRBD2, which could not be checked here. TRBV12-2 is a pseudogene locus. CDR3 length equals 17 residues. This CDR3 is CASRLGLLATNTGELFF. The CDR3, as DNA: TGTGCAAGTCGCTTAGGGCTACTAGCGACGAACACCGGGGAGCTGTTTTTT.

The chain links TRBV6-5 to TRBJ1-2; 8 nucleotides match TRBD1. Germline-derived CDR1 and CDR2 are MNHEY and SVGAGI. The CDR3 totals 13 residues. With 6 bases clipped from V and 4 bases from J, the junction kept 4 bases outside the gene matches. The CDR3, as DNA: TGTGCCAGCAGCCCAGACAGGGGCTATGGCTACACCTTC. The encoded protein is CASSPDRGYGYTF.

This chain joins TRBV25-1 and TRBJ1-5; tentatively, D is TRBD1 (5 bases). V lost 6 bases, J lost 10 bases, and 13 bases lay in between. The CDR3 has 12 residues. Germline CDR1 MGHDK, CDR2 SYGVNS. The CDR3 reads CASSSTGDPQHF. CDR3 sequence (DNA): TGTGCCAGCAGCTCGACGGGGGACCCCCAGCATTTT.

The chain links TRBV5-6 to TRBJ2-5, with D maybe TRBD2 (7 bases). The CDR3 covers 16 residues. Trimming removed 0 bases from V and 1 base from J, with 13 bases in between. Germline CDR1 and CDR2: SGHDT and YYEEEE. CDR3 protein: CASSLAGGRFQETQYF. The CDR3, as DNA: TGTGCCAGCAGCTTGGCGGGGGGCCGTTTCCAAGAGACCCAGTACTTC.

The chain joins TRBV4-1 to TRBJ2-4; TRBD2 aligns across 12 bases. The CDR3 is 15 amino acids. With 5 bases clipped from V and 4 bases from J, the junction kept 3 bases outside the gene matches. Per the germline V gene, CDR1 is MGHRA and CDR2 is YSYEKL. The CDR3 protein is CASSKTSGGKNIQYF. CDR3 coding DNA: TGCGCCAGCAGCAAGACTAGCGGGGGAAAAAACATTCAGTACTTC.

The V and J genes are TRBV7-2 and TRBJ2-3; 12 positions agree with TRBD2. The CDR3 has 17 amino acids. Germline V gives CDR1 SGHTA, CDR2 FQGNSA. With 4 bases clipped from V and 4 bases from J, the junction kept 9 bases outside the gene matches. The CDR3 reads CASSYNRASGGADTQYF. The CDR3 DNA sequence: TGTGCCAGCAGCTATAATCGGGCTAGCGGGGGGGCAGATACGCAGTATTTT. The full variable domain, with the rest looked up from reference TRBV7-2 and TRBJ2-3, is GAGVSQSPSNKVTEKGKDVELRCDPISGHTALYWYRQSLGQGLEFLIYFQGNSAPDKSGLPSDRFSAERTGGSVSTLTIQRTQQEDSAVYLCASSYNRASGGADTQYFGPGTRLTVL.

The V gene is TRBV11-2, the J gene TRBJ2-3; the D is unclear. Germline V lookup: CDR1 SGHAT, CDR2 FQNNGV. The V end lost 6 bases, the J end lost 0 bases, and 10 bases lay between the germline ends. The CDR3 runs 14 residues. CDR3 residues: CASSYGPSTDTQYF. DNA of the CDR3: TGTGCCAGCAGTTACGGCCCTAGCACAGATACGCAGTATTTT.

The chain combines TRBV7-9 with TRBJ1-1, with D possibly TRBD1 on 6 matching bases. The CDR3 is made up of 15 amino acids. CDR1 SEHNR and CDR2 FQNEAQ come from the germline V gene (reference sequence). Trimming left V 1 base short and J 1 base short, with 10 bases between. DNA of the CDR3: TGTGCCAGCAGCTTAGGGTACAGGGCGAACACTGAAGCTTTCTTT. Translating it yields CASSLGYRANTEAFF.

The genes are TRBV7-9 and TRBJ1-4; the match to TRBD1 covers 8 bases. CDR1 SEHNR and CDR2 FQNEAQ come from the germline V gene (reference sequence). V trimming: 3 bases; J trimming: 2 bases; junction bases outside the gene matches: 5. CDR3 length: 16 amino acids. The CDR3 bases are TGTGCCAGCAGCTTGGAGACAGGGGCTACTAATGAAAAACTGTTTTTT. It encodes CASSLETGATNEKLFF. Based on the CDR3 plus reference TRBV7-9 and TRBJ1-4, the full variable domain is DTGVSQNPRHKITKRGQNVTFRCDPISEHNRLYWYRQTLGQGPEFLTYFQNEAQLEKSRLLSDRFSAERPKGSFSTLEIQRTEQGDSAMYLCASSLETGATNEKLFFGSGTQLSVL.

This clone appeared a single time. The rearrangement links TRBV13 to TRBJ2-7, with 7 bases identical to TRBD2. Germline values: CDR1 PRHDT, CDR2 FYEKMQ (reference sequence). The ends lost 5 bases at V and 0 bases at J; junction bases unmatched: 13. The CDR3 covers 17 residues. This CDR3 is CASSERIAGGSSYEQYF. The CDR3 nucleotides read TGTGCCAGCAGCGAGCGTATAGCGGGCGGTAGCTCCTACGAGCAGTACTTC.

This clone was observed a single time. The chain links TRBV7-9 to TRBJ2-3; a possible D gene is TRBD1 (5 bases). Germline V gene sequence: CDR1 SEHNR, CDR2 FQNEAQ (reference sequence). The V gene lost 3 bases and the J gene lost 4 bases, with 14 bases spanning the gap. The CDR3 runs 15 residues. The CDR3 DNA is TGTGCCAGCAGCTTGGACACTGCTTTCTCAGATACGCAGTATTTT. This codes for CASSLDTAFSDTQYF.

This chain uses TRBV13 with TRBJ2-5; D is undetermined. V lost 2 bases to trimming and J lost 1 base, with 8 bases between them. This CDR3 contains 14 residues. Germline CDR1 is PRHDT and CDR2 is FYEKMQ (reference sequence). The CDR3 sequence: CASSLWSRQETQYF. CDR3 in DNA: TGTGCCAGCAGCTTATGGAGCCGCCAAGAGACCCAGTACTTC.

This chain connects TRBV30 to TRBJ2-1, with D unclear. Looked up from germline, CDR1 is GTSNPN and CDR2 is SVGIG (reference sequence). Trimming left V 1 base short and J 7 bases short, with 14 bases between. The CDR3 is 14 residues long. The CDR3 nucleotides are TGTGCCTGGAGTGCAATGGAACAGACTAATGAGCAGTTCTTC. Its translation is CAWSAMEQTNEQFF.